What follows are 12 T cell receptor beta chains derived from one specimen sequenced in a study of blood T cell repertoires in COVID-19. The table came from immunoSEQ multiplex PCR; TCRdb's copy has only in-frame clones and leaves some out. The data contain roughly 87,000 clones, about 81% of them seen just once; the ten biggest clones take up about 18%. Sequenced sample: peripheral blood. The receptors were sampled from a woman aged 60-75 years with acute or convalescent COVID-19.

The chain recombines TRBV4-1 with TRBJ2-6; 8 positions agree with TRBD1. J was trimmed by 0 bases and V by 3 bases; bases with no gene match: 4. The CDR3 is 17 residues long. Germline CDR1 is MGHRA and CDR2 is YSYEKL. DNA for the CDR3: TGCGCCAGCAGCCAGGACAGGGCGGACTCTGGGGCCAACGTCCTGACTTTC. Its translation is CASSQDRADSGANVLTF.

The chain has TRBV20-1 and TRBJ2-3; TRBD2 agrees at 7 bases. There are 16 residues in the CDR3. Trimming at V came to 3 bases and at J to 2 bases, leaving 11 bases not matched to a gene. Germline loops: CDR1 DFQATT, CDR2 SNEGSKA (reference sequence). CDR3 region: CSASEARGVTTDTQYF. CDR3 in DNA: TGCAGTGCTAGTGAGGCCCGGGGGGTTACCACAGATACGCAGTATTTT.

The chain uses TRBV18 and TRBJ1-2; 9 bases fit TRBD1. The CDR3 is made up of 15 amino acids. J was trimmed by 7 bases and V by 5 bases; bases with no gene match: 11. From germline, CDR1 is KGHSH and CDR2 LQKENI. In nucleotides, the CDR3 is TGTGCCAGCTCAACTCCTACAGGGGGCAGGGGTGGCTACACCTTC. Residues: CASSTPTGGRGGYTF.

V is TRBV9 and J is TRBJ2-3; no clear D gene. Germline V CDR1 and CDR2: SGDLS, YYNGEE. The germline V and J ends were trimmed by 4 bases and 4 bases, with 13 bases remaining between them. The CDR3 extends over 14 amino acids. CDR3 sequence: CASSPQLGADTQYF. As DNA, the CDR3 is TGTGCCAGCAGCCCCCAATTGGGCGCAGATACGCAGTATTTT. The whole variable domain, remainder taken from reference TRBV9 and TRBJ2-3, is DSGVTQTPKHLITATGQRVTLRCSPRSGDLSVYWYQQSLDQGLQFLIQYYNGEERAKGNILERFSAQQFPDLHSELNLSSLELGDSALYFCASSPQLGADTQYFGPGTRLTVL.

Worth noting for this clone: The same CDR3 arises from other DNA sequences in this sample as well. The genes are TRBV2 and TRBJ1-5; tentatively, D is TRBD1 (5 bases). Trimming removed 1 base from V and 10 bases from J, with 14 bases in between. This CDR3 spans 14 amino acids. CDR1 is SNHLY, CDR2 FYNNEI, per germline. The CDR3 sequence: CASSEGGRVQPQHF. The CDR3 nucleotides read TGTGCCAGCAGTGAAGGGGGCAGAGTGCAACCCCAGCATTTT. The full variable domain, rest sourced from reference TRBV2 and TRBJ1-5, is EPEVTQTPSHQVTQMGQEVILRCVPISNHLYFYWYRQILGQKVEFLVSFYNNEISEKSEIFDDQFSVERPDGSNFTLKIRSTKLEDSAMYFCASSEGGRVQPQHFGDGTRLSIL.

This clone has only one observation. The V and J genes are TRBV7-9 and TRBJ2-2, with 8 bases identical to TRBD2. The length of the CDR3 is 17 residues. Germline loops: CDR1 SEHNR, CDR2 FQNEAQ (reference sequence). V lost 5 bases and J lost 0; bases outside the gene matches: 8. CDR3 sequence: CASSKSGGSANTGELFF. In nucleotides, the CDR3 is TGTGCCAGCAGCAAGTCGGGGGGGTCCGCGAACACCGGGGAGCTGTTTTTT.

V gene TRBV11-2 combines with J gene TRBJ2-7; D is possibly TRBD1 (6 bases). Trimming pared 4 bases from V and 0 bases from J, leaving 19 bases between. Germline assignment: CDR1 SGHAT and CDR2 FQNNGV. CDR3 length equals 17 residues. In nucleotides, the CDR3 is TGTGCCAGCAGCTGGGGGATGGGGGCCGGCTCCTCCTACGAGCAGTACTTC. As protein: CASSWGMGAGSSYEQYF. The full variable domain, rest sourced from reference TRBV11-2 and TRBJ2-7, is EAGVAQSPRYKIIEKRQSVAFWCNPISGHATLYWYQQILGQGPKLLIQFQNNGVVDDSQLPKDRFSAERLKGVDSTLKIQPAKLEDSAVYLCASSWGMGAGSSYEQYFGPGTRLTVT.

In this sample, this clone turned up many times. The chain uses TRBV28 and TRBJ1-1, with 7 bases fitting TRBD1. Germline V gene sequence: CDR1 MDHEN, CDR2 SYDVKM. Trimming at V came to 2 bases and at J to 5 bases, leaving 8 bases not matched to a gene. The CDR3 extends over 15 amino acids. The CDR3 nucleotides are TGTGCCAGCAGTTTAGATGGAGGGGGCTGGACTGAAGCTTTCTTT. It yields the protein CASSLDGGGWTEAFF.

This sequence joins TRBV7-3 and TRBJ2-2, with D tentatively TRBD1 (8 bases). V gave up 5 bases and J gave up 4 bases, with 17 bases separating them. Germline V gives CDR1 SGHTA, CDR2 FQGTGA. The CDR3 runs 16 residues. The CDR3 loop is CASSPRTGGVTGELFF. DNA for the CDR3: TGTGCCAGCAGCCCTCGCACAGGGGGGGTCACCGGGGAGCTGTTTTTT.

The chain links TRBV5-6 to TRBJ2-2; D is ambiguous. V was clipped by 4 bases and J by 6 bases, with 10 bases between them. The CDR3 has 13 residues. Germline CDR1 SGHDT, CDR2 YYEEEE. The CDR3 DNA reads TGTGCCAGCAGCGCCCAGGCGCCCGGGGAGCTGTTTTTT. Amino acids: CASSAQAPGELFF.

The chain employs TRBV28 and TRBJ1-3; D is perhaps TRBD1 (5 bases). The germline V and J ends were trimmed by 1 base and 1 base, with 11 bases remaining between them. Per the germline V gene, CDR1 is MDHEN and CDR2 is SYDVKM. This CDR3 is 16 amino acids long. In DNA, the CDR3 is TGTGCCAGCAGTTTATCGTGGGGGGTGTCTGGAAACACCATATATTTT. Translated: CASSLSWGVSGNTIYF.

The rearrangement links TRBV20-1 to TRBJ1-2; no firm D call. V was trimmed by 4 bases and J by 3 bases, leaving 3 bases between them. This CDR3 contains 10 residues. Germline V gene sequence: CDR1 DFQATT, CDR2 SNEGSKA (reference sequence). In nucleotides, the CDR3 is TGCAGTGCTACGTACTATGGCTACACCTTC. Amino acid sequence: CSATYYGYTF.